The rows below give T cell receptor beta chains drawn from one sample of a study of CD8+CD57+ T cells in acquired aplastic anemia. TCRdb reprocessed the reads with MiXCR, giving one entry per CDR3 protein. The sample shows about 110,000 distinct CDR3 sequences, roughly 50% of them seen only once. Sequencing input: sorted CD4+, CD8+, or CD8+CD57+ T cells (not recorded which) from PBMCs. Receptors originate from a human donor in good health, serving as a control. CDR3s include the opening cysteine and the closing phenylalanine or tryptophan. The D gene is left open where the match is weak. Clone size is not always given. Where it is, it says once, few, many or a class for expanded clones.

j_call clone_size d_call v_call cdr3_aa cdr3_nt
TRBJ1-2 NA NA TRBV20-1 CSAREGGDGYTF TGCAGTGCTAGGGAGGGCGGGGATGGCTACACCTTC
TRBJ2-2 few TRBD2 TRBV10-3 CAISGIAGGTNTGELFF TGTGCCATCAGTGGTATAGCGGGAGGGACGAACACCGGGGAGCTGTTTTTT
TRBJ1-4 NA NA TRBV12-5 CASGPGLGSEKLFF TGTGCTAGTGGACCGGGCCTCGGGAGCGAAAAACTGTTTTTT
TRBJ1-2 few TRBD1 TRBV29-1 CSIERGGQGAKGYTF TGCAGCATCGAAAGGGGGGGACAGGGGGCGAAGGGCTACACCTTC
TRBJ2-3 many TRBD2 TRBV7-9 CASRPSLAGVTDTQYF TGTGCCAGCAGACCTTCTCTTGCGGGGGTCACAGATACGCAGTATTTT
TRBJ2-3 NA NA TRBV10-2 CASSDPEGGYTDTQYF TGCGCCAGCAGTGATCCGGAGGGGGGTTACACAGATACGCAGTATTTT
TRBJ2-3 many NA TRBV6-1 CASTPTAGPTDTQYF TGTGCCAGCACCCCTACAGCGGGCCCCACAGATACGCAGTATTTT
TRBJ1-5 NA NA TRBV11-1 CASSDPRGGGEWASNQPQHF TGTGCCAGCAGCGACCCGAGGGGGGGAGGCGAATGGGCTAGCAATCAGCCCCAGCATTTT
TRBJ1-1 NA TRBD1 TRBV10-3 CAISEFEGDRGHTEAFF TGTGCCATCAGTGAGTTTGAGGGGGACAGGGGGCATACTGAAGCTTTCTTT
TRBJ2-3 many NA TRBV12-3/TRBV12-4 CASSLARTDTQYF TGTGCCAGCAGTTTAGCGCGGACGGATACGCAGTATTTT
TRBJ2-3 many TRBD2 TRBV20-1 CSARDLAGGGTEYF TGCAGTGCTAGAGATCTAGCGGGGGGCGGGACCGAATATTTT
TRBJ1-1 few TRBD1 TRBV6-1 CASSEEDRIGKNTEAFF TGTGCCAGCAGTGAAGAGGACAGGATCGGAAAGAACACTGAAGCTTTCTTT
TRBJ2-3 NA NA TRBV10-2 CAIQPTGGDTDTQYF TGCGCCATCCAGCCCACAGGCGGAGACACAGATACGCAGTATTTT
TRBJ2-7 many TRBD1 TRBV6-5 CASSYSTRDRTYEQYF TGTGCCAGCAGTTACTCGACAAGGGACAGGACCTACGAGCAGTACTTC
TRBJ2-1 many TRBD2 TRBV7-2 CASSHTSGEGYNEQFF TGTGCCAGCAGCCACACTAGCGGGGAGGGATACAATGAGCAGTTCTTC
TRBJ2-7 few NA TRBV29-1 CSVAASAQNPPLHF TGCAGCGTGGCCGCCAGTGCTCAAAATCCACCCCTCCACTTC
TRBJ2-5 NA TRBD2 TRBV2 CASRRLAGGGTETQYF TGTGCCAGCAGGAGACTAGCGGGAGGTGGCACAGAGACCCAGTACTTC
TRBJ1-3 NA NA TRBV7-9 CASTQGGGNTIYF TGTGCCAGCACCCAGGGTGGCGGAAACACCATATATTTT
TRBJ1-5 many NA TRBV4-2 CASSQENLVGFSNQPQHF TGTGCCAGCAGCCAAGAGAATTTGGTAGGGTTCAGCAATCAGCCCCAGCATTTT
TRBJ2-1 few TRBD2 TRBV25-1 CASSLVGGGGARSHNEQFF TGTGCCAGCAGCTTAGTTGGGGGCGGGGGGGCGAGGTCCCACAATGAGCAGTTCTTC
TRBJ1-1 many NA TRBV19 CASSMGSGIYTEAFF TGTGCCAGTAGTATGGGGTCAGGGATTTACACTGAAGCTTTCTTT
TRBJ2-5 once NA TRBV20-1 CSATMLANQETQYF TGCAGTGCTACCATGTTAGCGAACCAAGAGACCCAGTACTTC
TRBJ1-5 NA NA TRBV2 CARGEDSYSNQPQHF TGTGCCAGGGGTGAGGACAGTTATAGCAATCAGCCCCAGCATTTT
TRBJ2-7 many NA TRBV9 CASSGGSAHEQYF TGTGCCAGCAGCGGGGGCAGTGCCCACGAGCAGTACTTC
TRBJ1-5 NA NA TRBV10-3 CAISETYQPQHF TGTGCCATCAGTGAGACCTATCAGCCCCAGCATTTT
TRBJ1-2 few NA TRBV10-3 CAISESSGTFYGYTF TGTGCCATCAGTGAGTCCTCTGGGACGTTCTATGGCTACACCTTC
TRBJ1-2 few TRBD1 TRBV6-5 CASSSGQFSNYGCTF TGTGCCAGCAGTTCGGGACAGTTTTCTAACTATGGCTGCACCTTC
TRBJ2-3 many TRBD2 TRBV29-1 CSVPAGGSTDTQYF TGCAGCGTCCCAGCGGGGGGTAGCACAGATACGCAGTATTTT
TRBJ1-1 NA NA TRBV7-2 CASSLELSEAFF TGTGCCAGCAGCTTAGAGCTAAGTGAAGCTTTCTTT
TRBJ2-1 many NA TRBV11-2 CASSHDWGTNQGEQFF TGTGCCAGCAGCCACGATTGGGGGACCAACCAGGGGGAGCAGTTCTTC
TRBJ2-7 few NA TRBV25-1 CASSGGGRGISYEQYF TGTGCCAGCAGTGGGGGGGGCAGGGGTATCAGCTACGAGCAGTACTTC
TRBJ2-7 few TRBD1 TRBV25-1 CASSEFSDRGYEQYF TGTGCCAGCAGTGAGTTCTCGGACAGGGGCTACGAGCAGTACTTC
TRBJ1-2 NA TRBD1 TRBV19 CASSIGTAANYGYTF TGTGCCAGTAGTATCGGGACAGCAGCTAACTATGGCTACACCTTC
TRBJ2-7 NA NA TRBV6-6 CASRPRGSPYEQYF TGTGCCAGCAGACCCCGAGGGTCCCCCTACGAGCAGTACTTC
TRBJ1-2 NA NA TRBV10-3 CAVTKTGTDYGYTF TGCGCCGTCACAAAGACCGGGACCGACTATGGCTACACCTTC
TRBJ1-2 many NA TRBV19 CASSIVSGVRSNYGYTF TGTGCCAGTAGTATAGTATCAGGGGTACGGTCCAACTATGGCTACACCTTC
TRBJ2-5 once NA TRBV24-1 CATSAFRGQDLEYF TGTGCCACCAGTGCCTTTAGGGGACAAGATCTAGAGTACTTC
TRBJ2-5 many TRBD1 TRBV25-1 CASSTGTGAFETQYF TGTGCCAGCAGTACCGGGACAGGGGCTTTTGAGACCCAGTACTTC
TRBJ1-6 NA NA TRBV20-1 CSARDRRSSYNSPLHF TGCAGTGCTAGAGATAGGAGGAGCTCCTATAATTCACCCCTCCACTTT
TRBJ2-7 NA NA TRBV25-1 CASSDYLLGSYEQYF TGTGCCAGCAGCGATTATCTGTTGGGGTCCTACGAGCAGTACTTC
TRBJ1-6 NA NA TRBV24-1 CATSDGPNSPLRF TGTGCCACCAGTGATGGACCAAATTCACCCCTCCGCTTT
TRBJ2-3 NA TRBD1 TRBV14 CASGRGHRGYYADTQYF TGCGCCAGCGGCCGAGGTCACAGGGGGTACTACGCAGATACGCAGTATTTT
TRBJ1-2 NA TRBD1 TRBV29-1 CSGGTGGGDGYTF TGCAGCGGAGGGACAGGGGGTGGAGATGGCTACACCTTC
TRBJ2-3 NA TRBD1 TRBV2 CASSRQGRGDTQYF TGTGCCAGCAGTCGACAGGGAAGGGGAGATACGCAGTATTTT
TRBJ1-3 NA NA TRBV27 CASGSSGNTIYF TGTGCCTCGGGGAGCTCTGGAAACACCATATATTTT
TRBJ1-1 many NA TRBV19 CASSLTEPVDTEAFF TGTGCCAGTAGTTTGACGGAACCTGTGGACACTGAAGCTTTCTTT
TRBJ2-7 many TRBD2 TRBV6-1 CASSEIAGGSYEQYF TGTGCCAGCAGTGAAATAGCGGGGGGCTCCTACGAGCAGTACTTC
TRBJ1-4 many NA TRBV7-9 CASSQQGPNEKLFF TGTGCCAGCAGCCAACAGGGACCTAATGAAAAACTGTTTTTT
TRBJ2-5 NA NA TRBV15 CATSRDRVRVGRETQYF TGTGCCACCAGCAGAGATCGTGTCCGAGTTGGTAGGGAGACCCAGTACTTC
TRBJ1-4 NA NA TRBV25-1 CASSLTATNEKLFF TGTGCCAGCAGTCTGACAGCCACTAATGAAAAACTGTTTTTT
TRBJ2-7 NA NA TRBV27 CASSFQGSHEQYF TGTGCCAGCAGTTTCCAAGGCTCCCACGAGCAGTACTTC
TRBJ2-7 few TRBD1 TRBV10-3 CAIRTGGYEQYF TGTGCCATCCGGACAGGGGGCTACGAGCAGTACTTC
TRBJ2-7 NA NA TRBV2 CASSEPRPHYEQYF TGTGCCAGCAGTGAACCCCGACCCCACTACGAGCAGTACTTC
TRBJ2-7 NA NA TRBV5-1 CASSFDPPSSYEQYF TGCGCCAGCAGCTTTGACCCACCTAGCTCCTACGAGCAGTACTTC
TRBJ2-7 NA TRBD2 TRBV7-6 CASSLAAGEEQYF TGTGCCAGCAGCTTAGCGGCGGGGGAAGAGCAGTACTTC
TRBJ1-5 NA TRBD1 TRBV19 CASSIQGAQPQHF TGTGCCAGTAGTATCCAGGGGGCTCAGCCCCAGCATTTT
TRBJ2-5 many NA TRBV30 CACDGTLQETQYF TGTGCCTGCGACGGGACATTGCAAGAGACCCAGTACTTC
TRBJ1-1 many TRBD1 TRBV20-1 CSARSWTGGSAFF TGCAGTGCTAGATCTTGGACAGGGGGAAGTGCTTTCTTT